This T cell receptor (beta chain) was sequenced in a study of CXCR3-negative and CXCR3-positive naive CD8 T cells (dated 2019 in TCRdb). Context from the whole study: In total, about 135 million TRB reads were obtained, or roughly 1.5 +/- 0.3 million reads per library. Naive subsets from 5 or 6 donors and memory cells from 3 donors were included in the TRBV-TRBJ cluster analysis. Diversity and physicochemical repertoire analyses were performed on around 10 donors pooled from two independent experiments.

Overall study outcomes, separate from this receptor: Because surface CD5, which has been linked to self-reactivity in mice, was comparable between naive subsets, TCR interaction strength was also inferred from TRB CDR3 physicochemical properties. Within the same donor, TRBV-TRBJ usage looked similar between naive CXCR3-negative and CXCR3-positive cells, but memory cells had distinct patterns. Compared with CXCR3-negative naive cells, CXCR3-positive naive cells had TRB CDR3s with higher hydrophobicity (lower Kidera factor 4), lower energy, and higher strength and volume indices. Comparably high repertoire diversity was found in both naive subsets, whereas much lower repertoire diversity was found in memory CD8+ T cells. Freshly isolated PBMCs were used for most assays because CXCR3 expression partially decreased after cryopreservation.

Each CD8+ T cell subset was flow-sorted in triplicate, with approximately 300,000 cells per subset placed directly into RLT lysis buffer. Naive CD8+ T cells were defined stringently as CD45RO-CCR7+CD27+CD95- to exclude memory contaminants. Using standard density gradient centrifugation, peripheral blood mononuclear cells were isolated from buffy coats. A FACSAria III was used to flow-sort naive CD8+ T cells into CXCR3-negative and CXCR3-positive populations. Total RNA was extracted from sorted cells with an RNeasy Mini Kit. TCRdb lists the instrument as NextSeq 550. The Human TCR Profiling Kit (MiLaboratory) was used to make UMI-labeled 5' RACE TRB cDNA libraries. cDNA synthesis used the entire amount of extracted RNA, and PCR amplification then used the entire amount of cDNA produced. Libraries were prepared in parallel using an identical number of PCR cycles. On the authors' methods: With a requirement of at least two reads per UMI, MIGEC and MiXCR extracted about 50,000 +/- 10,000 unique UMI-labeled TRB cDNA molecules per library. On average, each library contained approximately 40,000 +/- 10,000 functional in-frame TRB CDR3 nucleotide clonotypes without stop codons. After downsampling to 5000 UMI-labeled TRB molecules per sample, diversity metrics, including normalized Shannon-Wiener and Chao1, were computed in VDJtools. Clonotype-size-weighted physicochemical properties of the central five CDR3 residues (interaction energy, strength, volume and Kidera factor 4) were computed in VDJtools. After reprocessing by TCRdb, each CDR3 protein sequence is one entry, and no DNA is given. The V and J calls reflect TCRdb's pipeline rather than the authors' work. The sample has 40,000 to 50,000 distinct CDR3 sequences on record. The top ten clonotypes cover about 2.5% of the sample.

Judged by frequency, this clonotype is medium-sized (0.01 to 0.1%); no count was given. Its antigen is currently not known. In the germline V gene, CDR1 corresponds to MRHNA and CDR2 to SNTAGT. CDR3 length: 14 amino acids, cysteine to phenylalanine. The DNA is not on file. The rearranged chain carries TRBV6-4 and TRBJ2-2; TCRdb's D gene call, TRBD1, goes unchecked for lack of DNA. The sequence derives from a human donor in good health. Some clones in this sample may be carry-over from other donors' samples. The source material was naive CXCR3- CD8+ T cells from blood. Per the publication, the cell subset or site label means: CD45RO-CCR7+CD27+CD95- naive CD8+ T cells lacking CXCR3 (TNR3-). The CDR3 reads CASSSQGQTGELFF.